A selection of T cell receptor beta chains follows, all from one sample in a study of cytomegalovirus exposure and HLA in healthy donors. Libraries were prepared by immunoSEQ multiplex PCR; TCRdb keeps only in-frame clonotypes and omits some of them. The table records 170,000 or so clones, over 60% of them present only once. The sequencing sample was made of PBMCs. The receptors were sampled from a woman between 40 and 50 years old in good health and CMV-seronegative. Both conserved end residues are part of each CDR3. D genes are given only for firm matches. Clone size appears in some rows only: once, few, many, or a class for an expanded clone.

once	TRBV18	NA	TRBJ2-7	CASSPPGRAHEQYF	TGTGCCAGCTCACCACCGGGCAGGGCCCACGAGCAGTACTTC
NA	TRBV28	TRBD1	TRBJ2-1	CASRVSDGTGDNEQFF	TGTGCCAGCAGGGTCTCAGATGGGACAGGAGACAATGAGCAGTTCTTC
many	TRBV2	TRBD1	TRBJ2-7	CASMSAGGPYEQYF	TGTGCCAGCATGTCAGCAGGGGGTCCCTACGAGCAGTACTTC
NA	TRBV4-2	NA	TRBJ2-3	CASSQDPGVLRTDTQYF	TGTGCCAGCAGCCAAGACCCGGGGGTCCTCCGCACAGATACGCAGTATTTT
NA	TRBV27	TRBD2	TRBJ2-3	CASSKGGGASDTQYF	TGTGCCAGCAGCAAGGGCGGGGGGGCATCAGATACGCAGTATTTT
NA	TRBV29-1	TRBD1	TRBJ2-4	CSAEGQGQNIQYF	TGCAGCGCCGAGGGACAGGGCCAAAACATTCAGTACTTC
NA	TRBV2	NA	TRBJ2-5	CASSEGLTVETQYF	TGTGCCAGCAGTGAAGGTCTGACAGTAGAGACCCAGTACTTC
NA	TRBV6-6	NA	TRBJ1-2	CASSWAGNYGYTF	TGTGCCAGCAGTTGGGCAGGGAATTATGGCTACACCTTC
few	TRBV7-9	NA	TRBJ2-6	CASSYDRTVLSGANVLTF	TGTGCCAGCAGCTACGACAGGACAGTACTCTCTGGGGCCAACGTCCTGACTTTC
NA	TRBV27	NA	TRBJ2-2	CASRPTPFRDTDTGELFF	TGTGCCAGCAGGCCCACACCATTCCGGGATACCGACACCGGGGAGCTGTTTTTT
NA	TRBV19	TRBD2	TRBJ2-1	CASSVTGGSHEQFF	TGTGCCAGTAGCGTGACGGGAGGGAGCCATGAGCAGTTCTTC
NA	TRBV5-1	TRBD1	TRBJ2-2	CASSPGQPYTGELFF	TGCGCCAGCAGCCCGGGACAGCCGTACACCGGGGAGCTGTTTTTT
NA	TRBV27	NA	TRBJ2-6	CASSNLASTGANVLTF	TGTGCCAGCAGTAACCTTGCCAGTACTGGGGCCAACGTCCTGACTTTC
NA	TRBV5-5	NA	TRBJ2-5	CASSSERASGGETQYF	TGTGCCAGCAGCTCGGAGAGGGCATCCGGAGGGGAGACCCAGTACTTC
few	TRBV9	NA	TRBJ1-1	CASSETGQNTEAFF	TGTGCCAGCAGCGAGACAGGTCAGAACACTGAAGCTTTCTTT
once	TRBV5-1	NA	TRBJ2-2	CASRPPEGRPHGELFF	TGCGCCAGCCGACCTCCCGAGGGCAGACCCCACGGGGAGCTGTTTTTT
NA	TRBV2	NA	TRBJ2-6	CASSEARTPGANVLTF	TGTGCCAGCAGTGAAGCGCGAACTCCTGGGGCCAACGTCCTGACTTTC
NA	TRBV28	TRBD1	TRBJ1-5	CASTPDRGLPQHF	TGTGCCAGCACCCCGGACAGGGGGTTACCCCAGCATTTT
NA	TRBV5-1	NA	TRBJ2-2	CASSLSNRNTGELFF	TGCGCCAGCAGCTTATCCAACAGGAACACCGGGGAGCTGTTTTTT
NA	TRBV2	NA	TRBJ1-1	CASSLEARRAFF	TGTGCCAGCAGCCTCGAGGCCCGACGGGCTTTCTTT
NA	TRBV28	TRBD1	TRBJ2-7	CASRGAGGDFYEQYF	TGTGCCAGCAGAGGGGCAGGGGGCGATTTCTACGAGCAGTACTTC
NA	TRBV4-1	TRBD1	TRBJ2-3	CASSHPDRGRTDTQYF	TGCGCCAGCAGCCACCCGGACAGGGGTAGGACAGATACGCAGTATTTT
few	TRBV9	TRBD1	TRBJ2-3	CASSVDQFGTGVDTQYF	TGTGCCAGCAGCGTAGATCAATTCGGGACAGGGGTAGATACGCAGTATTTT
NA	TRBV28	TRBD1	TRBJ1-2	CASGQDKTGPNGYTF	TGTGCCAGCGGACAAGACAAGACAGGGCCCAATGGCTACACCTTC
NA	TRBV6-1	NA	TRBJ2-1	CASSGGGFSYNEQFF	TGTGCCAGCAGTGGAGGGGGATTCTCCTACAATGAGCAGTTCTTC
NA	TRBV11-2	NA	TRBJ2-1	CASSSQRGDGPNEQFF	TGTGCCAGCAGCTCACAACGGGGAGACGGTCCCAATGAGCAGTTCTTC
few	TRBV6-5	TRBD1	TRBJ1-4	CASSYDRGEKLFF	TGTGCCAGCAGTTACGACAGGGGTGAAAAACTGTTTTTT
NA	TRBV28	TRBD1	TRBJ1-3	CATAPGQGIALGRNTIYF	TGTGCCACCGCTCCGGGACAGGGAATCGCGTTAGGGCGAAACACCATATATTTT
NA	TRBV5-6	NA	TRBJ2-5	CASSLRGGPETQYF	TGTGCCAGCAGCTTGAGGGGGGGCCCAGAGACCCAGTACTTC
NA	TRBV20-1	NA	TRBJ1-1	CSASQGGEAFF	TGCAGTGCTAGTCAGGGAGGGGAAGCTTTCTTT
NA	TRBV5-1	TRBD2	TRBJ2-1	CASSLSWPSGGAPPFF	TGCGCCAGCAGCTTGTCTTGGCCTAGCGGGGGGGCTCCCCCGTTCTTC
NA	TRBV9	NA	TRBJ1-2	CASYGYTF	TGTGCCTCTTATGGCTACACCTTC
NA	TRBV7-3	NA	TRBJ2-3	CASSLHGGGLSTDTQYF	TGTGCCAGCAGCTTACATGGAGGGGGCCTTAGCACAGATACGCAGTATTTT
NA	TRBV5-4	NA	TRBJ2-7	CASSLKRSANEQYF	TGTGCCAGCAGCTTGAAGAGGTCGGCCAACGAGCAGTACTTC
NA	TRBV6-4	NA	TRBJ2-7	CASRSLETYYEQYF	TGTGCCAGCCGCTCTTTAGAGACATACTACGAGCAGTACTTC
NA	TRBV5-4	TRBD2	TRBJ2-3	CASSSGLADSRQYF	TGTGCCAGCAGCTCCGGACTAGCGGACTCTAGGCAGTATTTT
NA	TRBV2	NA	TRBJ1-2	CASSKDRTHGYTF	TGTGCCAGCAGCAAAGACAGGACGCATGGCTACACCTTC
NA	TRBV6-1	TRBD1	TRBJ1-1	CASSEPGQWNTEAFF	TGTGCCAGCAGTGAACCGGGACAGTGGAACACTGAAGCTTTCTTT
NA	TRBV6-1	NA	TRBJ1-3	CASSVSGPRNTIYF	TGTGCCAGCAGTGTAAGCGGACCCAGAAACACCATATATTTT
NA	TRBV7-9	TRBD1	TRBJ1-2	CASSSGTGVYGYTF	TGTGCCAGCAGCTCGGGGACAGGAGTTTATGGCTACACCTTC
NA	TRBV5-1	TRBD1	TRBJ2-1	CASSFHRGTYNEQFF	TGCGCCAGCAGCTTCCACAGGGGGACCTACAATGAGCAGTTCTTC
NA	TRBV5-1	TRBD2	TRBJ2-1	CASSLGGGAYNEQFF	TGCGCCAGCAGCTTAGGCGGGGGGGCTTACAATGAGCAGTTCTTC
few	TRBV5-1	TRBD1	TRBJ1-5	CASSSGQGTQPQHF	TGCGCCAGCAGCTCGGGACAGGGCACTCAGCCCCAGCATTTT
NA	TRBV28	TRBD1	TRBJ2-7	CASSSHSGGAGEQYF	TGTGCCAGCAGTTCGCACTCAGGGGGCGCGGGCGAGCAGTACTTC
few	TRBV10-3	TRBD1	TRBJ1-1	CATYRGQDTEAFF	TGTGCCACATACAGGGGGCAGGACACTGAAGCTTTCTTT
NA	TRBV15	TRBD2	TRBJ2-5	CATSRGGTPNHETQYF	TGTGCCACCAGCAGGGGGGGGACTCCTAACCATGAGACCCAGTACTTC
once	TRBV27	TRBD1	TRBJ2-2	CASNSQGARTGELFF	TGTGCCAGCAATTCCCAGGGGGCACGCACCGGGGAGCTGTTTTTT
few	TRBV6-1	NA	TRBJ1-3	CASSEGTLSTIYF	TGTGCCAGCAGTGAAGGTACTCTCTCCACCATATATTTT
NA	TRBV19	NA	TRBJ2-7	CASSIIRGRSSYEQYF	TGTGCCAGTAGTATAATCAGGGGAAGGAGCTCCTACGAGCAGTACTTC
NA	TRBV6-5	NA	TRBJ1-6	CASSYLGRAGSPLHF	TGTGCCAGCAGTTACCTGGGCAGGGCTGGTTCACCCCTCCACTTT
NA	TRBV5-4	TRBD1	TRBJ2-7	CASSLAGTGEKSYEQYF	TGTGCCAGCAGCTTGGCCGGGACAGGGGAGAAGTCCTACGAGCAGTACTTC